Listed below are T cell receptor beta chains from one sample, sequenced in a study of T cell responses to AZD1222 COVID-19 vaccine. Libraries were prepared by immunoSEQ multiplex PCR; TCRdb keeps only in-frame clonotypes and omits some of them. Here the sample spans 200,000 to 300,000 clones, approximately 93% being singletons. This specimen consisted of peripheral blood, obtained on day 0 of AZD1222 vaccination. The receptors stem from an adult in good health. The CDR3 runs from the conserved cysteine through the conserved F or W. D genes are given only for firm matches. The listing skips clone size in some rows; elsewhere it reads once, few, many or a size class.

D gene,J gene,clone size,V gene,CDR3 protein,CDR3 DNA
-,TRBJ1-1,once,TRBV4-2,CASSQDQWTGNTEAFF,TGTGCCAGCAGCCAAGATCAGTGGACCGGGAACACTGAAGCTTTCTTT
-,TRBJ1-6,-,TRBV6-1,CASSGERQGRGGNSPLHF,TGTGCCAGCAGTGGAGAACGCCAGGGACGAGGGGGTAATTCACCCCTCCACTTT
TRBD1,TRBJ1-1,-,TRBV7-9,CASSSWTGREPNTEAFF,TGTGCCAGCAGCTCCTGGACAGGGAGGGAGCCAAACACTGAAGCTTTCTTT
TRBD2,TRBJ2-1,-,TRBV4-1,CASSRLLAGSYNEQFF,TGCGCCAGCAGCCGCCTTCTAGCGGGGTCCTACAATGAGCAGTTCTTC
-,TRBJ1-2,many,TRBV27,CASSLSTGYTF,TGTGCCAGCAGTTTATCGACAGGCTACACCTTC
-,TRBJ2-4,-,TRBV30,CAWSMFPTKNIQYF,TGTGCCTGGAGTATGTTTCCAACCAAAAACATTCAGTACTTC
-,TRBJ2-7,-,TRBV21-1,CASSKELPGYF,TGTGCCAGCAGCAAAGAACTCCCGGGGTACTTC
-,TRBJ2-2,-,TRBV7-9,CASSLSRFNTGELFF,TGTGCCAGCAGCTTATCCAGATTTAACACCGGGGAGCTGTTTTTT
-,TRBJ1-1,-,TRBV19,CASSPRNTEAFF,TGTGCCAGTAGTCCGAGGAACACTGAAGCTTTCTTT
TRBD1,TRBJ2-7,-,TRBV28,CASTGTGANSYEQYF,TGTGCCAGCACCGGGACAGGTGCTAACTCCTACGAGCAGTACTTC
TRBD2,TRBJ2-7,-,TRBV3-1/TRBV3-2,CASSQERLAASYEQYF,TGTGCCAGCAGCCAAGAACGCCTAGCGGCCTCCTACGAGCAGTACTTC
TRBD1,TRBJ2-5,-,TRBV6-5,CASSYSGTEAQETQYF,TGTGCCAGCAGTTACTCAGGGACAGAAGCGCAAGAGACCCAGTACTTC
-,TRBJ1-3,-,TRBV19,CASSGSGNTIYF,TGTGCCAGTAGTGGATCTGGAAACACCATATATTTT
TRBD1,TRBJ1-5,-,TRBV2,CASSPPGDRNQPQHF,TGTGCCAGCAGTCCCCCGGGGGACAGGAATCAGCCCCAGCATTTT
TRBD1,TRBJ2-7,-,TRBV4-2,CASSQDGQGIYEQYF,TGTGCCAGCAGCCAAGATGGACAGGGAATCTACGAGCAGTACTTC
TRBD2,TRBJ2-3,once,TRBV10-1,CASSDGTSALAGTQYF,TGCGCCAGCAGTGATGGGACTAGCGCCCTAGCGGGCACGCAGTATTTT
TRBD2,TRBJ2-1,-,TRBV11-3,CASSLGATSGRAYEQFF,TGTGCCAGCAGCTTAGGAGCGACTAGCGGGAGGGCCTATGAGCAGTTCTTC
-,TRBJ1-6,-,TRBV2,CASRARGGNSPLHF,TGTGCCAGCAGGGCTCGGGGCGGTAATTCACCCCTCCACTTT
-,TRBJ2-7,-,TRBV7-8,CASSLAESSYEQYF,TGTGCCAGCAGCTTAGCGGAGAGCTCCTACGAGCAGTACTTC
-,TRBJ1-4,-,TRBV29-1,CSVGRANEKLFF,TGCAGCGTGGGACGGGCTAATGAAAAACTGTTTTTT
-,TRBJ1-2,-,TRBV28,CASSLRHSNYGYTF,TGTGCCAGCAGTTTGAGACACTCTAACTATGGCTACACCTTC
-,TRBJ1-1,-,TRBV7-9,CASSLAEPPLGWTEAFF,TGTGCCAGCAGCTTAGCTGAACCCCCTTTGGGGTGGACTGAAGCTTTCTTT
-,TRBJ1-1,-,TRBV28,CASSFPGTSEAFF,TGTGCCAGCAGTTTCCCCGGGACCTCTGAAGCTTTCTTT
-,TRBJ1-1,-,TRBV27,CASRDGGLGEAFF,TGTGCCAGCAGGGACGGGGGGCTGGGTGAAGCTTTCTTT
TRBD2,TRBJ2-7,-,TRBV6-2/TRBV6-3,CASSYQRGYQQYF,TGTGCCAGCAGTTACCAGCGGGGGTACCAGCAGTACTTC
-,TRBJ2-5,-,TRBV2,CASSLQGSQETQYF,TGTGCCAGCAGTCTCCAGGGTTCCCAAGAGACCCAGTACTTC
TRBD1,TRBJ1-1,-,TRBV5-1,CASSWRTGDTEAFF,TGCGCCAGCAGCTGGAGGACAGGGGACACTGAAGCTTTCTTT
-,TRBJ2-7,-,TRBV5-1,CASSLDRDHYEQYF,TGCGCCAGCAGCTTGGACAGGGACCACTACGAGCAGTACTTC
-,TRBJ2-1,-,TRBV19,CASSKSGLVNNEQFF,TGTGCCAGTAGTAAATCCGGTCTAGTAAACAATGAGCAGTTCTTC
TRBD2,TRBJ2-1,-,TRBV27,CASSFLRGGAHNEQFF,TGTGCCAGCAGTTTCCTCCGGGGGGGGGCCCACAATGAGCAGTTCTTC
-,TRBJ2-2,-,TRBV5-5,CASSLALQDTGELFF,TGTGCCAGCAGCTTGGCCCTACAGGACACCGGGGAGCTGTTTTTT
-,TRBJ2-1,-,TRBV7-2,CASSLVTLYNEQFF,TGTGCCAGCAGCTTAGTGACGCTCTACAATGAGCAGTTCTTC
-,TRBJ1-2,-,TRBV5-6,CASSLISGENGYTF,TGTGCCAGCAGCTTGATCTCCGGGGAAAATGGCTACACCTTC
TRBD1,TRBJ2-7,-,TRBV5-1,CASSLVGQGRNEQYF,TGCGCCAGCAGCTTGGTGGGACAGGGGAGAAACGAGCAGTACTTC
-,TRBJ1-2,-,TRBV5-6,CASSLSGSNYGYTF,TGTGCCAGCAGCTTGTCGGGATCTAACTATGGCTACACCTTC
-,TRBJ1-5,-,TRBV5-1,CASAPGFNQPQHF,TGCGCCAGCGCTCCAGGTTTCAATCAGCCCCAGCATTTT
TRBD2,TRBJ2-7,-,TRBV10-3,CAISDTSGGSYSYEQYF,TGTGCCATCAGTGATACTAGCGGGGGGTCCTACTCCTACGAGCAGTACTTC
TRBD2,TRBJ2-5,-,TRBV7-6,CASSFGTTTQETQYF,TGTGCCAGCAGCTTCGGGACTACCACCCAAGAGACCCAGTACTTC
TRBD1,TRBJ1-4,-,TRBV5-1,CASRQTPGQGSEKLFF,TGCGCCAGCAGGCAGACTCCGGGACAGGGTAGTGAAAAACTGTTTTTT
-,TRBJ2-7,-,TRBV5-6,CASSLYLLAYEQYF,TGTGCCAGCAGCTTATATCTACTGGCCTACGAGCAGTACTTC
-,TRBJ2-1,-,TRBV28,CASKRLSSYNEQFF,TGTGCCAGCAAAAGGTTAAGCTCCTACAATGAGCAGTTCTTC
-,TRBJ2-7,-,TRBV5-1,CASSPQGIPEQYF,TGCGCCAGCAGCCCCCAGGGAATTCCCGAGCAGTACTTC
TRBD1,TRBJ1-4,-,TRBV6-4,CASSDSGDRGHEKLFF,TGTGCCAGCAGTGACTCTGGAGACAGGGGGCATGAAAAACTGTTTTTT
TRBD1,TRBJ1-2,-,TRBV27,CASSPGDRYYGYTF,TGTGCCAGCAGTCCCGGGGACAGATACTATGGCTACACCTTC
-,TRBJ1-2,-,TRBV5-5,CASSSQWLRGGYTF,TGTGCCAGCAGCTCACAGTGGCTCCGGGGTGGCTACACCTTC
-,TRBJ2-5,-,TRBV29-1,CSVEDPSTQETQYF,TGCAGCGTTGAAGATCCGTCTACACAAGAGACCCAGTACTTC
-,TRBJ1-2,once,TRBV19,CASKTVRDYNYGYTF,TGTGCCAGTAAAACAGTCAGGGACTATAACTATGGCTACACCTTC
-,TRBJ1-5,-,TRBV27,CASSPKDGSNQPQHF,TGTGCCAGCAGTCCGAAGGACGGTAGCAATCAGCCCCAGCATTTT
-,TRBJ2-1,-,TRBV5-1,CASSLRSGTEQFF,TGCGCCAGCAGCTTGCGTAGCGGCACTGAGCAGTTCTTC
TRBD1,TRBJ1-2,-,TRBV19,CASSRQTGDDGYTF,TGTGCCAGTAGTCGACAAACAGGGGATGATGGCTACACCTTC
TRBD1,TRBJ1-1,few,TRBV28,CASLTGLNTEAFF,TGTGCCAGCCTGACAGGGCTGAACACTGAAGCTTTCTTT
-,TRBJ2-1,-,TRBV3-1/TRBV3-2,CASSHDGNNEQFF,TGTGCCAGCAGCCACGACGGGAATAATGAGCAGTTCTTC
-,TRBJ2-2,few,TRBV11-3,CASSFTGELFF,TGTGCCAGCAGCTTTACCGGGGAGCTGTTTTTT